This T cell receptor beta chain stems from a study of long-term antiretroviral therapy in people with HIV. About the research overall: Collection of the earliest samples took place about a decade ahead of the 2015 immediate-ART recommendation.

No donor had fewer than one pre-ART PBMC sample or fewer than two post-ART PBMC samples. Runs used v3.0 of the immunoSEQ assay and were done at survey level. Generated by immunoSEQ multiplex PCR, the TCRdb table keeps only in-frame clones and is missing some. Among about 25,000 clones listed, under 80% were seen once. This clone was observed a handful of times. What it recognizes is unknown. The same CDR3 can be traced to other DNA sequences in this sample. The CDR3 is made up of 14 amino acids. V lost 4 bases and J lost 1; bases outside the gene matches: 4. Germline V lookup: CDR1 MNHNS, CDR2 SASEGT. Overall study findings and caveats: Clones with expansion before ART led the repertoire at all time points. Diversity rose after ART but stayed below transplant donor controls.

The TCR was taken from a woman in her thirties or forties with HIV. The V call is TRBV6-1, the J call TRBJ2-7; 7 bases are a match to TRBD1. This sample comprised unsorted PBMCs, obtained 1.1 years before starting antiretroviral therapy. The CDR3 region has the DNA TGTGCCAGCAGTGGGGGACAGCTATCCTACGAGCAGTACTTC. It codes for CASSGGQLSYEQYF.